This passage covers 3 T cell receptor beta chains from one sample sequenced in a study of blood T cell repertoires in COVID-19. TCRdb's table, derived via immunoSEQ multiplex PCR, lists solely in-frame clones and lacks some. In the table there are about 75,000 clones, 65% to 90% of which are singletons. Source material: peripheral blood. The receptors were sampled from a woman aged 45-59 years with acute or convalescent COVID-19.

The chain has TRBV3-1 (or the pseudogene TRBV3-2) and TRBJ2-1, with 13 bases matching TRBD2. The CDR3 has 17 residues. Losses at the gene ends were 4 bases for V and 5 bases for J; bases not matched to a gene: 8. The germline gives CDR1 LGHDT, CDR2 YNNKEL (reference sequence). The CDR3 here is CASSLAGLAGLNNEQFF. The CDR3 nucleotides are TGTGCCAGCAGCCTTGCGGGACTAGCGGGACTTAACAATGAGCAGTTCTTC.

The chain uses TRBV27 and TRBJ2-3; maybe TRBD1 (5 bases). Germline V gene data show CDR1 as MNHEY and CDR2 as SMNVEV (reference sequence). The CDR3 is 14 residues long. V was shortened by 5 bases and J by 0 bases, with 9 bases between the two germline ends. CDR3 sequence (DNA): TGTGCCAGCAGTCTCAGGGTTAGCACAGATACGCAGTATTTT. Its translation is CASSLRVSTDTQYF.

The V and J genes are TRBV13 and TRBJ2-7; 7 bases match TRBD1. From germline, CDR1 is PRHDT and CDR2 FYEKMQ (reference sequence). V dropped 5 bases and J dropped 6; count of bases not matched to a gene: 16. CDR3 size: 16 residues. CDR3 coding DNA: TGTGCCAGCAGCGGGGCAACAGGGGTCTTTGGGGTCGAGCAGTACTTC. Its protein product is CASSGATGVFGVEQYF.